The TCR beta chain under discussion was sequenced for a study of blood T cell repertoires in COVID-19. Across the whole study: The United States, Italy and Spain provided the acute and convalescent COVID-19 samples. PBMCs, B-cell-depleted T cells, or T cells were the source of the cDNA or gDNA that made up the material.

CDR1 MDHEN and CDR2 SYDVKM come from the germline V gene. With 8 bases removed from V and 1 base from J, the gap between germline ends came to 12 bases. The CDR3 is made up of 13 amino acids. In the original analysis: How many nucleated cells were present was estimated from reference gene primer amplification. TCRdb's copy holds only in-frame clones and misses some; the assay was immunoSEQ multiplex PCR. The D gene and trimming were derived from the DNA, and the V and J assignments and clone size from that table. The data hold 100,000 or so clones, with approximately 90% observed a single time. V gene TRBV28 combines with J gene TRBJ2-7, with D possibly TRBD2 on 6 matching bases. The sequencing sample was made of peripheral blood. This sequence was found in a woman aged 50 to 60 in a cohort sampled during active COVID-19. This CDR3 reads CASLSGHSYEQYF. CDR3 bases: TGTGCCAGCCTTAGCGGCCATTCCTACGAGCAGTACTTC.